One and the same sample provided the 17 T cell receptor beta chains below, sequenced in a study of CD8 T cells in Susac syndrome. A quantity of about 0.5 to 1 ug RNA underwent reverse transcription using random hexamers. TCRdb called the immunoSEQ multiplex PCR reads again in MiXCR, with one record for every CDR3 protein. This table holds about 130,000 distinct CDR3 sequences, 90% to 95% found once. Sequenced input: CD4+ T cells from PBMCs. These receptors all come from a human donor in good health.

This chain uses TRBV24-1 with TRBJ2-5; D remains unclear. This CDR3 comprises 15 residues. CDR1 is KGHDR, CDR2 SFDVKD, per germline. Between the trimmed V and J ends, which lost 3 bases and 1 base, there was a span of 11 bases. This chain's CDR3 is CATSDPRAAQETQYF. In DNA form, the CDR3 reads TGTGCCACCAGTGATCCCCGGGCAGCCCAAGAGACCCAGTACTTC.

This chain links TRBV19 with TRBJ1-2; D is unclear. CDR3 size: 12 residues. V was shortened by 11 bases and J by 4 bases, with 14 bases between the two germline ends. Germline CDR1 reads LNHDA; CDR2 reads SQIVND (reference sequence). DNA of the CDR3: TGTGCCTCTCGCGGGGATCTCTATGGCTACACCTTC. Protein product: CASRGDLYGYTF.

V usage is TRBV3-1 and J usage is TRBJ1-1; perhaps TRBD1 as D (6 bases). The CDR3 contains 13 residues. Germline V gene data show CDR1 as LGHDT and CDR2 as YNNKEL (reference sequence). V shed 4 bases and J shed 4 bases, with 10 bases lying between them. DNA for the CDR3: TGTGCCAGCAGCCCTCTCAGGGGCACTGAAGCTTTCTTT. Translating it yields CASSPLRGTEAFF. The full variable domain, completed using reference TRBV3-1 and TRBJ1-1, is DTAVSQTPKYLVTQMGNDKSIKCEQNLGHDTMYWYKQDSKKFLKIMFSYNNKELIINETVPNRFSPKSPDKAHLNLHINSLELGDSAVYFCASSPLRGTEAFFGQGTRLTVV.

The chain is built from TRBV20-1 and TRBJ2-1; D gene uncertain. Trimming took off 3 bases at V and 7 bases at J, with 13 bases between the two ends. CDR1 and CDR2 from the germline V gene are DFQATT and SNEGSKA (reference sequence). The CDR3 contains 13 residues. The CDR3 reads CSASGWQENEQFF. Here the CDR3 DNA reads TGCAGTGCTAGCGGGTGGCAGGAGAATGAGCAGTTCTTC.

The CDR3 nucleotides are TGCAGCGTTCAGATATACACCGGGGAGCTGTTTTTT. It is translated as CSVQIYTGELFF. The rearrangement joins TRBV29-1 to TRBJ2-2; no definite D call. The germline V gene encodes CDR1 SQVTM and CDR2 ANQGSEA. Trimming stripped 5 bases from V and 3 bases from J, with 7 bases between. The CDR3 totals 12 residues.

The V and J genes are TRBV29-1 and TRBJ2-5; a weak D match, TRBD1 (5 bases). The CDR3 is made up of 11 amino acids. Trimming removed 1 base at V and 10 bases at J, with 10 bases between. Per the germline V gene, CDR1 is SQVTM and CDR2 is ANQGSEA. The DNA of the CDR3 is TGCAGCGTTGAAGGCCCGCAGGGCCAGTACTTC. This sequence encodes CSVEGPQGQYF.

The rearrangement uses TRBV9 and TRBJ1-2; a weak D match, TRBD1 (5 bases). The CDR3 sequence is 15 residues long. Germline V gene data show CDR1 as SGDLS and CDR2 as YYNGEE. V was clipped by 4 bases and J by 0 bases, with 13 bases between them. For the CDR3, the DNA is TGTGCCAGCAGCCGAACTGCAGGGACTAACTATGGCTACACCTTC. Translated, it gives CASSRTAGTNYGYTF.

This chain uses TRBV9 with TRBJ2-5; TRBD1 or TRBD2 may be the D gene (6 bases each). CDR1 and CDR2 (germline): SGDLS, YYNGEE. Trimming removed 0 bases at V and 0 bases at J, with 9 bases between. The CDR3 extends over 15 amino acids. DNA of the CDR3: TGTGCCAGCAGCGTAGAAGGGGGGTACCAAGAGACCCAGTACTTC. Translated: CASSVEGGYQETQYF. Using reference TRBV9 and TRBJ2-5 for the parts outside the CDR3, the full variable domain is DSGVTQTPKHLITATGQRVTLRCSPRSGDLSVYWYQQSLDQGLQFLIQYYNGEERAKGNILERFSAQQFPDLHSELNLSSLELGDSALYFCASSVEGGYQETQYFGPGTRLLVL.

J is TRBJ2-1 and V is TRBV28; D is ambiguous. Trimming cost V 10 bases and J 7 bases, with 8 bases left between them. Germline V lookup: CDR1 MDHEN, CDR2 SYDVKM. The CDR3 extends over 10 amino acids. CDR3 in amino acids: CATLRNEQFF. The CDR3 region has the DNA TGTGCCACTCTTAGGAATGAGCAGTTCTTC.

The chain joins TRBV2 to TRBJ2-2; D is unclear. V was pared by 4 bases and J by 4 bases, with 16 bases between. This CDR3 is 16 amino acids long. Germline values: CDR1 SNHLY, CDR2 FYNNEI. DNA of the CDR3: TGTGCCAGCAGTGTGTGGTTATCCCCGGTCACCGGGGAGCTGTTTTTT. Translating it yields CASSVWLSPVTGELFF.

V and J are TRBV19 and TRBJ2-7, with D perhaps matching TRBD2 (6 bases). The CDR3 runs to 17 residues. Germline CDR1 is LNHDA and CDR2 is SQIVND (reference sequence). The V end lost 3 bases, the J end lost 0 bases, and 18 bases lay between the germline ends. In nucleotides, the CDR3 is TGTGCCAGTAGTATTGCTGCGGGCGGGACCTACTCCTACGAGCAGTACTTC. Its translation is CASSIAAGGTYSYEQYF.

The chain joins TRBV11-3 to TRBJ2-7; 11 bases are a match to TRBD1. After removal of 1 base from V and 5 bases from J, the junction contained 7 bases not matched to a gene. Germline V lookup: CDR1 SGHNT, CDR2 YENEEA. The CDR3 is 16 amino acids. The CDR3 protein is CASSLGSGQGGHEQYF. The DNA for the CDR3 is TGTGCCAGCAGCTTAGGGTCGGGACAGGGGGGCCACGAGCAGTACTTC.

This clonotype was seen only once. V gene TRBV25-1 combines with J gene TRBJ2-7; 10 bases are a match to TRBD2. The CDR3 contains 14 residues. The germline CDR1 and CDR2 sequences are MGHDK and SYGVNS. V was clipped by 4 bases and J by 6 bases; unmatched bases: 6. CDR3 residues: CASSGLAGVGEQYF. Here the CDR3 DNA reads TGTGCCAGCAGTGGGCTAGCGGGAGTCGGCGAGCAGTACTTC.

V gene TRBV28 combines with J gene TRBJ2-1; 12 nucleotides line up with TRBD2. The CDR3 has 13 amino acids. Per the germline V gene, CDR1 is MDHEN and CDR2 is SYDVKM. The junction had 2 bases not matched to a gene; V was cut back by 7 bases and J by 7 bases. Here the CDR3 DNA reads TGTGCCAGCACTAGCGGGAGGGTTAATGAGCAGTTCTTC. Translation gives CASTSGRVNEQFF. The complete variable domain, with remaining parts taken from reference TRBV28 and TRBJ2-1, reads DVKVTQSSRYLVKRTGEKVFLECVQDMDHENMFWYRQDPGLGLRLIYFSYDVKMKEKGDIPEGYSVSREKKERFSLILESASTNQTSMYLCASTSGRVNEQFFGPGTRLTVL.

The chain carries TRBV28 and TRBJ2-1; TRBD1 might be the D (5 bases). Between the trimmed V and J ends, which lost 3 bases and 0 bases, there was a span of 15 bases. Per germline, CDR1 MDHEN and CDR2 SYDVKM. The CDR3 contains 17 residues. CDR3 nucleotide sequence: TGTGCCAGCAGTTTGCCTCCCACAGGTAGCTCCTACAATGAGCAGTTCTTC. Translation: CASSLPPTGSSYNEQFF.

The chain carries TRBV9 and TRBJ1-4, with 8 bases identical to TRBD1. The CDR3 covers 14 residues. The trim removed 4 bases at V and 4 bases at J, leaving 3 bases unmatched. Germline-derived CDR1 and CDR2 are SGDLS and YYNGEE. The CDR3 protein is CASSTTGGNEKLFF. CDR3 nucleotides: TGTGCCAGCAGCACAACAGGGGGTAATGAAAAACTGTTTTTT.

CDR3 in DNA: TGTGCTAGTGCCCCGGACGGTAACAATCAGCCCCAGCATTTT. Its protein is CASAPDGNNQPQHF. This chain links TRBV12-5 with TRBJ1-5; D is unclear. The CDR3 totals 14 residues. Per germline, CDR1 LGHNT and CDR2 FRNRAP. V lost 7 bases and J 3 bases, leaving 13 bases between the germline ends.